Following are 15 T cell receptor beta chains from one sample sequenced in a study of T cell responses to AZD1222 COVID-19 vaccine. Measured with immunoSEQ multiplex PCR; TCRdb has only the in-frame clones, and not every one. Of some 150,000 clones in the sample, 85% to 95% are singletons; the top ten hold approximately 9%. Sequencing was performed on peripheral blood, taken on day 0 of AZD1222 vaccination. Receptor source: an adult in good health.

This chain uses TRBV7-9 with TRBJ1-1; D is undetermined. Trimming pared 6 bases from V and 0 bases from J, leaving 8 bases between. The CDR3 is made up of 13 amino acids. From germline, CDR1 is SEHNR and CDR2 FQNEAQ (reference sequence). The CDR3 coding sequence is TGTGCCAGCAGTTCCGAGTTGAACACTGAAGCTTTCTTT. Translating gives CASSSELNTEAFF.

This chain joins TRBV4-1 and TRBJ2-5; 8 bases are shared with TRBD2. The length of the CDR3 is 18 residues. The V and J ends lost 1 base and 5 bases, in that order; junction bases with no gene match: 15. Germline V gene sequence: CDR1 MGHRA, CDR2 YSYEKL. DNA of the CDR3: TGCGCCAGCAGCCAAGGGGCGGGGGGAGCCGGGTCTTTGGAGACCCAGTACTTC. Translating gives CASSQGAGGAGSLETQYF.

The chain carries TRBV5-5 and TRBJ1-1, with 7 bases aligning to TRBD1. J gave up 3 bases and V 2 bases, and 4 bases lay outside the gene matches. CDR1 is SGHKS, CDR2 YYEKEE, per germline (reference sequence). This CDR3 spans 14 amino acids. The CDR3 loop is CASSFRGIHTEAFF. The CDR3 nucleotides read TGTGCCAGCAGCTTCAGGGGGATTCACACTGAAGCTTTCTTT.

The chain recombines TRBV5-4 with TRBJ1-6; weak D call: TRBD1 (5 bases). The CDR3 is 12 amino acids. V lost 4 bases and J 14 bases, leaving 13 bases between the germline ends. Germline-derived CDR1 and CDR2 are SGHNT and YYREEE (reference sequence). Written as DNA, the CDR3 is TGTGCCAGCAGCGGGGCCCAGGGAGCCCTCCACTTT. Its translation is CASSGAQGALHF.

CDR3 region: CASSGTAASEAFF. CDR3 DNA: TGCGCCAGCTCCGGGACGGCCGCGAGTGAAGCTTTCTTT. J is TRBJ1-1 and V is TRBV5-1, with D tentatively TRBD1 (5 bases). This CDR3 has 13 amino acids. Germline CDR1 and CDR2: SGHRS and YFSETQ. V was trimmed by 7 bases and J by 7 bases, leaving 17 bases between them.

This clone appeared once. The chain has TRBV28 and TRBJ1-2, with D maybe TRBD1 (5 bases). The germline V gene encodes CDR1 MDHEN and CDR2 SYDVKM. Trimming shortened V by 3 bases and J by 4 bases, and 12 bases separated the two germline ends. CDR3 length: 14 amino acids. The CDR3 DNA follows: TGTGCCAGCAGTTTGGATGGGGGGGTCTATGGCTACACCTTC. Translation gives CASSLDGGVYGYTF.

The chain employs TRBV7-3 and TRBJ1-3, with D possibly matching TRBD1 (5 bases). CDR3 length equals 15 residues. Germline CDR1 SGHTA, CDR2 FQGTGA. V lost 5 bases to trimming and J lost 0 bases, with 11 bases between them. The CDR3 coding sequence is TGTGCCAGCAGCGCCGCGGGACTCTCTGGAAACACCATATATTTT. As protein: CASSAAGLSGNTIYF.

The V call is TRBV6-1, the J call TRBJ1-5; D gene uncertain. The length of the CDR3 is 13 residues. Germline V CDR1 and CDR2: MNHNS, SASEGT. The V and J ends lost 3 bases and 3 bases respectively, with 6 bases between them. Written as DNA, the CDR3 is TGTGCCAGCAGTGACAGAGACAATCAGCCCCAGCATTTT. This codes for CASSDRDNQPQHF.

This clone was observed once. V usage is TRBV4-1 and J usage is TRBJ1-6; TRBD1 is a possible D gene (6 bases). Trimming left V 0 bases short and J 7 bases short, with 10 bases between. The CDR3 covers 15 residues. Germline values: CDR1 MGHRA, CDR2 YSYEKL. The CDR3 protein is CASSQDRTGNSPLHF. In DNA, the CDR3 is TGCGCCAGCAGCCAAGATCGAACAGGGAATTCACCCCTCCACTTT.

The chain is built from TRBV27 and TRBJ2-3; D not certain. The germline V gene encodes CDR1 MNHEY and CDR2 SMNVEV (reference sequence). The CDR3 consists of 16 residues. V was trimmed by 1 base and J by 3 bases, leaving 14 bases between them. The CDR3 region has the DNA TGTGCCAGCAGTTTATTATCCCGTGTGGGGACAGATACGCAGTATTTT. Its translation is CASSLLSRVGTDTQYF.

This chain uses TRBV25-1 with TRBJ2-7; 8 bases map to TRBD1. The CDR3 consists of 13 residues. V was pared by 8 bases and J by 2 bases, with 5 bases of the junction left unmatched. Per germline, CDR1 MGHDK and CDR2 SYGVNS. The CDR3 DNA sequence: TGTGCCAGCGTGGGACAGGCAGCCTACGAGCAGTACTTC. Translating gives CASVGQAAYEQYF.

V gene TRBV7-9 combines with J gene TRBJ2-1; no firm D call. Trimming cost V 5 bases and J 2 bases, with 7 bases left between them. Germline V gives CDR1 SEHNR, CDR2 FQNEAQ (reference sequence). The CDR3 covers 13 residues. CDR3 sequence (DNA): TGTGCCAGCAGCCCCCGCCCCTACAATGAGCAGTTCTTC. This sequence encodes CASSPRPYNEQFF.

DNA of the CDR3: TGTGCCAGCAGTCTTGGGGGCGGCACAGATACGCAGTATTTT. As protein: CASSLGGGTDTQYF. V and J are TRBV2 and TRBJ2-3; the D gene is possibly TRBD1 (6 bases). CDR3 size: 14 residues. Germline CDR1 reads SNHLY; CDR2 reads FYNNEI. Trimming shortened V by 5 bases and J by 1 base, and 10 bases separated the two germline ends.

J is TRBJ2-5 and V is TRBV29-1; the D gene is possibly TRBD2 (7 bases). The length of the CDR3 is 12 residues. V lost 3 bases to trimming and J lost 5 bases, with 10 bases between them. The germline V gene has CDR1 SQVTM and CDR2 ANQGSEA. This CDR3 is CSVDGGAETQYF. The DNA for the CDR3 is TGCAGCGTTGATGGGGGGGCGGAGACCCAGTACTTC.

The rearrangement uses TRBV6-1 and TRBJ1-1; no clear D. Trimming pared 4 bases from V and 1 base from J, leaving 7 bases between. This CDR3 is 13 amino acids long. The germline V gene encodes CDR1 MNHNS and CDR2 SASEGT. The chain's CDR3 is CASSVRENTEAFF. The CDR3 coding sequence is TGTGCCAGCAGTGTCAGAGAGAACACTGAAGCTTTCTTT.